This TCR beta chain appears in the sequencing data of a study of shared clonotypes between healthy human individuals. Worth noting for this clone: The antigen is unknown.

Findings and caveats of the study: Sorted-subset sequencing was shown by rarefaction to be incomplete despite large depth.

This CDR3 has 14 amino acids. CDR1 is SGHDT and CDR2 is YYEEEE in the germline V gene. Trimming pared 2 bases from V and 4 bases from J, leaving 13 bases between. Terminally differentiated effector memory CD45RA+ cells were excluded by CCR7 positive selection of CD45RO-negative cells. The data were produced by immunoSEQ multiplex PCR, yet TCRdb's version contains in-frame clones alone and is incomplete. The sample records about 2 million clones, about 95% being singletons. The source material was naive CD8+ T cells sorted from blood. This TCR was recovered from a man between 18 and 29 years old in good health. V and J are TRBV5-6 and TRBJ2-7; D possibly matches TRBD1 or TRBD2 (5 bases each). Here the CDR3 DNA reads TGTGCCAGCAGCTTAGGGGACCGCGAATACGAGCAGTACTTC. Translating gives CASSLGDREYEQYF.